The 30 T cell receptor beta chains reported below all come from one sample, sequenced in a study of cytomegalovirus exposure and HLA in healthy donors. Primers: 60 Vbeta forward and 13 Jbeta reverse. TCRdb's copy holds only in-frame clones and misses some; the assay was immunoSEQ multiplex PCR. The repertoire holds roughly 180,000 clones, with more than 65% as singletons. Material for sequencing was PBMCs. The receptors come from a female donor in good health and CMV-seronegative.

This sequence joins TRBV6-5 and TRBJ1-2; weak D call: TRBD1 (6 bases). Trimming left V 6 bases short and J 4 bases short, with 12 bases between. The CDR3 extends over 13 amino acids. Germline V lookup: CDR1 MNHEY, CDR2 SVGAGI. The CDR3 DNA reads TGTGCCAGCAGCCACAGGGTTGCCTATGGCTACACCTTC. This sequence encodes CASSHRVAYGYTF.

The chain carries TRBV30 and TRBJ2-7; 7 bases align to TRBD1. The V gene end was trimmed by 2 bases and the J gene end by 1 base; junction bases not matched to a gene: 2. CDR3 length: 13 residues. Per the germline V gene, CDR1 is GTSNPN and CDR2 is SVGIG (reference sequence). CDR3 nucleotides: TGTGCCTGGAGTTTACAGGGGTCCTACGAGCAGTACTTC. This encodes CAWSLQGSYEQYF.

This clone was counted only a few times. The rearrangement uses TRBV30 and TRBJ2-7; 11 bases map to TRBD1. Germline V gene data show CDR1 as GTSNPN and CDR2 as SVGIG (reference sequence). The CDR3 covers 14 residues. The V gene end was trimmed by 5 bases and the J gene end by 3 bases; junction bases not matched to a gene: 6. In DNA, the CDR3 is TGTGCCTGGGCCGGGACAGGGGGTTTCTACGAGCAGTACTTC. This translates into CAWAGTGGFYEQYF.

This clone was picked up a small number of times. The chain is built from TRBV6-1 and TRBJ2-3, with D possibly TRBD1 on 5 matching bases. Looked up from germline, CDR1 is MNHNS and CDR2 is SASEGT. The CDR3 is 14 residues long. Trimming took off 6 bases at V and 1 base at J, with 11 bases between the two ends. CDR3 residues: CASSRAYGTDTQYF. As DNA, the CDR3 is TGTGCCAGCAGCAGGGCTTACGGCACAGATACGCAGTATTTT.

The V call is TRBV20-1, the J call TRBJ2-3; D is perhaps TRBD2 (5 bases). The CDR3 extends over 11 amino acids. V lost 7 bases and J 5 bases, leaving 10 bases between the germline ends. Looked up from germline, CDR1 is DFQATT and CDR2 is SNEGSKA (reference sequence). CDR3 in amino acids: CSVRGGDTQYF. The CDR3 DNA follows: TGCAGTGTCCGGGGTGGAGATACGCAGTATTTT.

V and J are TRBV29-1 and TRBJ2-4; TRBD1 aligns across 7 bases. Germline CDR1 is SQVTM and CDR2 is ANQGSEA. This CDR3 is built from 17 residues. The trim removed 5 bases at V and 7 bases at J, leaving 20 bases unmatched. CDR3 coding DNA: TGCAGCGTTTCAGGACCTCGGGACCGGACAGGCGTGAACATTCAGTACTTC. Its translation is CSVSGPRDRTGVNIQYF.

V and J are TRBV30 and TRBJ2-7, with 7 bases matching TRBD1. This CDR3 comprises 11 residues. In germline, CDR1 is GTSNPN, CDR2 SVGIG (reference sequence). Unmatched junction bases numbered 0, after V lost 6 bases and J lost 1 base. The CDR3 DNA follows: TGTGCCTGCAGGGGGTCCTACGAGCAGTACTTC. It codes for CACRGSYEQYF. Based on the CDR3 plus reference TRBV30 and TRBJ2-7, the full variable domain is SQTIHQWPATLVQPVGSPLSLECTVEGTSNPNLYWYRQAAGRGLQLLFYSVGIGQISSEVPQNLSASRPQDRQFILSSKKLLLSDSGFYLCACRGSYEQYFGPGTRLTVT.

Comment on this clone: Other DNA variants within this sample encode the same CDR3. The rearrangement uses TRBV15 and TRBJ2-1; D remains unclear. The CDR3 has 15 residues. V lost 0 bases and J 0 bases, leaving 6 bases between the germline ends. Germline values: CDR1 LNHNV, CDR2 YYDKDF (reference sequence). CDR3: CATSRDPSSYNEQFF. CDR3 bases: TGTGCCACCAGCAGAGATCCGAGCTCCTACAATGAGCAGTTCTTC. The complete variable domain, with remaining parts taken from reference TRBV15 and TRBJ2-1, reads DAMVIQNPRYQVTQFGKPVTLSCSQTLNHNVMYWYQQKSSQAPKLLFHYYDKDFNNEADTPDNFQSRRPNTSFCFLDIRSPGLGDTAMYLCATSRDPSSYNEQFFGPGTRLTVL.

The chain combines TRBV9 with TRBJ2-7, with TRBD1 matching over 11 bases. The CDR3 has 14 amino acids. Germline V gene sequence: CDR1 SGDLS, CDR2 YYNGEE. The trim removed 4 bases at V and 5 bases at J, leaving 5 bases unmatched. This CDR3 reads CASSPGQGADEQYF. The CDR3 nucleotides are TGTGCCAGCAGCCCTGGACAGGGGGCTGACGAGCAGTACTTC.

The V gene is TRBV12-5, the J gene TRBJ1-1; TRBD1 matches at 7 bases. J gave up 4 bases and V 0 bases, and 5 bases lay outside the gene matches. CDR3 size: 15 residues. Germline V gene data show CDR1 as LGHNT and CDR2 as FRNRAP. CDR3 sequence (DNA): TGTGCTAGTGGTTTGGTCCCAGGGGGAATCACTGAAGCTTTCTTT. Translating gives CASGLVPGGITEAFF.

This clone appeared a single time. The V gene is TRBV5-1, the J gene TRBJ1-5; TRBD1 aligns across 7 bases. The CDR3 spans 13 residues. Germline trimming cut 4 bases from V and 5 bases from J; bases unmatched to any gene: 3. CDR1 and CDR2 (germline): SGHRS, YFSETQ. The CDR3 nucleotides read TGCGCCAGCAGCAGACAGGGTGATCAGCCCCAGCATTTT. Translation: CASSRQGDQPQHF.

This clone has more than one count but fewer than ten. The rearrangement links TRBV5-4 to TRBJ2-7; the D gene is possibly TRBD1 (6 bases). This CDR3 contains 17 residues. V shed 5 bases and J shed 7 bases, with 28 bases lying between them. Germline CDR1 SGHNT, CDR2 YYREEE (reference sequence). In DNA form, the CDR3 reads TGTGCCAGCAGTATGGGAAGGCCCGGACAGAAGGTTCGGGAGCAGTACTTC. Protein product: CASSMGRPGQKVREQYF.

The chain links TRBV5-1 to TRBJ1-1; D unresolved. V was pared by 5 bases and J by 0 bases, with 11 bases between. CDR1 is SGHRS, CDR2 YFSETQ, per germline. The CDR3 has 14 amino acids. CDR3 region: CASSLGPMNTEAFF. CDR3 DNA: TGCGCCAGCAGTCTTGGGCCCATGAACACTGAAGCTTTCTTT. Full variable domain (remainder filled in from reference TRBV5-1 and TRBJ1-1): KAGVTQTPRYLIKTRGQQVTLSCSPISGHRSVSWYQQTPGQGLQFLFEYFSETQRNKGNFPGRFSGRQFSNSRSEMNVSTLELGDSALYLCASSLGPMNTEAFFGQGTRLTVV.

With respect to this clone: The same CDR3 is also encoded by other DNA sequences in this sample. This sequence joins TRBV19 and TRBJ1-2, with unresolved D. Germline V gives CDR1 LNHDA, CDR2 SQIVND (reference sequence). This CDR3 comprises 14 residues. V lost 2 bases and J lost 0, with 7 bases in between. The CDR3 spells CASSITGTNYGYTF. CDR3 nucleotide sequence: TGTGCCAGTAGTATAACGGGAACTAACTATGGCTACACCTTC.

This rearrangement joins TRBV30 to TRBJ1-2, with 11 bases identical to TRBD1. Germline V gene sequence: CDR1 GTSNPN, CDR2 SVGIG (reference sequence). This CDR3 region has 14 residues. V shed 2 bases, J shed 4 bases, and the junction held 3 bases outside the gene matches. Written as DNA, the CDR3 is TGTGCCTGGAGTTCTGGGACAGGGGGCTATGGCTACACCTTC. It specifies CAWSSGTGGYGYTF.

The chain uses TRBV7-2 and TRBJ2-7; D is perhaps TRBD1 (6 bases). The CDR3 consists of 15 residues. CDR1 SGHTA and CDR2 FQGNSA come from the germline V gene. V was shortened by 7 bases and J by 2 bases, with 18 bases between the two germline ends. The CDR3 coding sequence is TGTGCCAGCACCCACAGGGAAGGACCTCCCTACGAGCAGTACTTC. Its translation: CASTHREGPPYEQYF. The full variable domain, with the rest looked up from reference TRBV7-2 and TRBJ2-7, is GAGVSQSPSNKVTEKGKDVELRCDPISGHTALYWYRQSLGQGLEFLIYFQGNSAPDKSGLPSDRFSAERTGGSVSTLTIQRTQQEDSAVYLCASTHREGPPYEQYFGPGTRLTVT.

The genes are TRBV2 and TRBJ2-1; 10 bases line up with TRBD2. V lost 5 bases to trimming and J lost 4 bases; unmatched junction nucleotides: 5. The CDR3 runs 15 residues. Germline V lookup: CDR1 SNHLY, CDR2 FYNNEI. CDR3 coding DNA: TGTGCCAGCAGTAAGCGGGGGGGCGGGTACAATGAGCAGTTCTTC. Its protein is CASSKRGGGYNEQFF.

In this sample, this clone turned up once. V is TRBV5-6 and J is TRBJ2-6; D is unresolved. Germline assignment: CDR1 SGHDT and CDR2 YYEEEE. V shed 0 bases and J shed 4 bases, with 8 bases lying between them. The CDR3 length is 15 residues. The CDR3: CASSLAHAGANVLTF. The CDR3 coding sequence is TGTGCCAGCAGCTTGGCACATGCAGGGGCCAACGTCCTGACTTTC.

The chain couples TRBV30 to TRBJ1-1, with D maybe TRBD1 (5 bases). CDR3 size: 13 residues. Germline V lookup: CDR1 GTSNPN, CDR2 SVGIG (reference sequence). The V end lost 0 bases, the J end lost 5 bases, and 10 bases lay between the germline ends. The CDR3 sequence is CAWSVSGLTEAFF. CDR3 in DNA: TGTGCCTGGAGTGTATCAGGGCTGACTGAAGCTTTCTTT.

The chain joins TRBV27 to TRBJ2-7; D might be TRBD2 (6 bases). V gave up 0 bases and J gave up 6 bases, with 18 bases separating them. The germline CDR1 and CDR2 sequences are MNHEY and SMNVEV (reference sequence). The CDR3 consists of 16 residues. CDR3 nucleotide sequence: TGTGCCAGCAGTTTATCGGCGGGGCTAACCTCTAGCGAGCAGTACTTC. Its protein product is CASSLSAGLTSSEQYF.

This chain links TRBV21-1 with TRBJ1-5; the table's D call, TRBD1, was not checked against the DNA. TRBV21-1 is a listed pseudogene. This CDR3 is 15 amino acids long. CDR3 loop: CASSSPDRGGQPQHF. Written as DNA, the CDR3 is TGTGCCAGCAGCAGCCCGGACAGGGGAGGTCAGCCCCAGCATTTT.

The gene calls are TRBV29-1 and TRBJ2-1, with 8 nucleotides matching TRBD2. This CDR3 region has 12 residues. The J segment lost 12 bases and the V segment lost 6 bases, leaving 10 bases of the junction unmatched. Germline V gives CDR1 SQVTM, CDR2 ANQGSEA. In nucleotides, the CDR3 is TGCAGCGTACCCTTTATGGGACTAGGGCAGTTCTTC. Translating it yields CSVPFMGLGQFF.

In this sample, this clone turned up a few times. The chain couples TRBV14 to TRBJ1-1; possibly TRBD1 for D (6 bases). V dropped 4 bases and J dropped 4 bases, with 13 bases sitting between them. CDR3 length: 14 amino acids. Germline CDR1 is SGHDN and CDR2 is FVKESK. CDR3 residues: CASSPRGQSTEAFF. The CDR3, as DNA: TGTGCCAGCAGCCCCCGAGGACAGAGCACTGAAGCTTTCTTT.

This clone came up once. This rearrangement joins TRBV7-9 to TRBJ1-2; D might be TRBD1 (5 bases). V was shortened by 5 bases and J by 0 bases, with 16 bases between the two germline ends. Germline CDR1 is SEHNR and CDR2 is FQNEAQ (reference sequence). This CDR3 is built from 16 residues. The CDR3 nucleotides read TGTGCCAGCAGCCGGTCTTTTACCAGGGCTAACTATGGCTACACCTTC. Its protein product is CASSRSFTRANYGYTF.

This clone was seen a handful of times. The chain employs TRBV5-1 and TRBJ2-3, with 8 bases that match TRBD1. Losses at the gene ends were 4 bases for V and 5 bases for J; bases not matched to a gene: 12. This CDR3 is 16 amino acids long. Germline V gene lookup returns CDR1 SGHRS and CDR2 YFSETQ. The CDR3 coding sequence is TGCGCCAGCAGCCACCTAAGACAGGGGAGTGTAGATACGCAGTATTTT. Encoded protein: CASSHLRQGSVDTQYF.

The rearrangement uses TRBV10-2 and TRBJ2-7; TRBD2 matches at 16 bases. From germline, CDR1 is WSHSY and CDR2 SAAADI. V dropped 8 bases and J dropped 11; count of bases not matched to a gene: 12. The CDR3 loop spans 15 amino acids. The CDR3, as DNA: TGCGCCAGCCGCCCCGGGACTAGCGGGGGGGGAGAAAAGTACTTC. Translated: CASRPGTSGGGEKYF.

This chain connects TRBV6-5 to TRBJ1-2, with D maybe TRBD1 (6 bases). CDR3 length: 16 residues. Germline V gene lookup returns CDR1 MNHEY and CDR2 SVGAGI. Trimming pared 2 bases from V and 3 bases from J, leaving 16 bases between. CDR3 nucleotide sequence: TGTGCCAGCAGTTACCAATGGGGGGGGGCGTACTATGGCTACACCTTC. As protein: CASSYQWGGAYYGYTF.

This clone was counted between two and nine times. The CDR3 sequence: CTARGDYEQYF. The CDR3 region has the DNA TGCACCGCTCGGGGTGACTACGAGCAGTACTTC. The chain recombines TRBV20-1 with TRBJ2-7; tentative D call: TRBD2 (5 bases). Per the germline V gene, CDR1 is DFQATT and CDR2 is SNEGSKA (reference sequence). CDR3 length equals 11 residues.

This clone was observed a few times. The genes are TRBV13 and TRBJ1-2; 7 bases are a match to TRBD1. Germline V gene sequence: CDR1 PRHDT, CDR2 FYEKMQ (reference sequence). The CDR3 is 13 residues long. V trimming: 3 bases; J trimming: 7 bases; junction bases outside the gene matches: 5. The CDR3 spells CASSFGTVGGYTF. Here the CDR3 DNA reads TGTGCCAGCAGCTTTGGGACAGTCGGTGGCTACACCTTC.

This clone was seen more than once but under ten times. The genes are TRBV12-5 and TRBJ1-3, with 11 nucleotides matching TRBD1. This CDR3 spans 17 amino acids. In germline, CDR1 is LGHNT, CDR2 FRNRAP. V shed 6 bases and J 2 bases; nucleotides not matched to a gene: 9. Here the CDR3 DNA reads TGTGCTAGTGGAGCCGGGACAGGGGGTATTACTGGAAACACCATATATTTT. Its translation is CASGAGTGGITGNTIYF.